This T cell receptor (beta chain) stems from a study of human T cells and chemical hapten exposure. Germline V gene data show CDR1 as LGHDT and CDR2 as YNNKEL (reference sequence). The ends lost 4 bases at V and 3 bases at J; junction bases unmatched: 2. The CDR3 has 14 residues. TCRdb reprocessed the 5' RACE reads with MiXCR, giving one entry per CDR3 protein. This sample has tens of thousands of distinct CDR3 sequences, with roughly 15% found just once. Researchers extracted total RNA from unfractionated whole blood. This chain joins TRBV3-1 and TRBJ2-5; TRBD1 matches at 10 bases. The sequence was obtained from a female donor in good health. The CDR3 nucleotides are TGTGCCAGCAGCCCGACAGGGGGCGAAGAGACCCAGTACTTC. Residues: CASSPTGGEETQYF.